The T cell receptor beta chain described here comes from a study of cytomegalovirus exposure and HLA in healthy donors. Study findings and constraints: Common viral pathogens (according to a later analysis) appeared linked to several of the most significant clusters. Highly shared sequence variants in one cluster were likely a sequencing artifact. Most TCR beta V segments were productive about 90% or about 30% of the time in an earlier analysis.

In the PCR, 60 Vbeta and 13 Jbeta primers were used. Sequenced by immunoSEQ multiplex PCR; TCRdb stores in-frame clones only, minus some. Of 110,000 to 150,000 clones in the sample, around 79% are singletons; the top ten hold around 1.7%. As regards this clone: Its antigen is as yet unknown.

The germline V gene has CDR1 SNHLY and CDR2 FYNNEI. The CDR3 has 15 residues. With 3 bases removed from V and 5 bases from J, the gap between germline ends came to 16 bases. Each donor's status was that of a healthy bone marrow donor. Sequencing was done on a sample of PBMCs. The TCR sequence derives from a woman aged 25 to 39 in good health and CMV-seronegative. V is TRBV2 and J is TRBJ1-1; perhaps TRBD1 as D (6 bases). In DNA form, the CDR3 reads TGTGCCAGCAGTGATCCACAGGGCCTTGGGACTGAAGCTTTCTTT. The encoded protein is CASSDPQGLGTEAFF.